What follows are 2 T cell receptor beta chains derived from one specimen sequenced in a study of cytomegalovirus exposure and HLA in healthy donors. The PCR was carried out with 60 Vbeta primers and 13 Jbeta primers. Clones were read by immunoSEQ multiplex PCR, and TCRdb kept only the in-frame ones, dropping some. The sample yields approximately 110,000 clones, approximately 15% seen once. Sequencing used PBMCs. These receptors were collected from a woman aged 18 to 35 in good health and CMV-seronegative.

The chain links TRBV6-1 to TRBJ1-1; 7 positions agree with TRBD1. Germline V lookup: CDR1 MNHNS, CDR2 SASEGT. The CDR3 is made up of 15 amino acids. J was trimmed by 4 bases and V by 4 bases; bases with no gene match: 9. DNA of the CDR3: TGTGCCAGCAGTGTTTCGACAGGGATGACCACTGAAGCTTTCTTT. Translating it yields CASSVSTGMTTEAFF.

The DNA of the CDR3 is TGTGCCAGCAGGATAACTCCGAACACCGGGGAGCTGTTTTTT. Protein product: CASRITPNTGELFF. The chain joins TRBV7-2 to TRBJ2-2; D gene ambiguous. Trimming pared 6 bases from V and 0 bases from J, leaving 8 bases between. The germline gives CDR1 SGHTA, CDR2 FQGNSA. The CDR3 contains 14 residues. The full variable domain, rest sourced from reference TRBV7-2 and TRBJ2-2, is GAGVSQSPSNKVTEKGKDVELRCDPISGHTALYWYRQSLGQGLEFLIYFQGNSAPDKSGLPSDRFSAERTGGSVSTLTIQRTQQEDSAVYLCASRITPNTGELFFGEGSRLTVL.